These T cell receptor beta chains were read from a single sample in a study of blood T cell repertoires in COVID-19. Measured with immunoSEQ multiplex PCR; TCRdb has only the in-frame clones, and not every one. The sample records 450,000 to 500,000 clones, roughly nine tenths being singletons. The sequenced sample consisted of PBMCs or T cells enriched from blood (not recorded which). These receptors all stem from a woman in her fifties or sixties who had recovered from COVID-19. Each CDR3 is given with its conserved first and last residue. A D gene is named only where the DNA matches it firmly. Where a row states a size, it is once, few, many or the class of an expanded clone; other rows omit it.

TRBV5-1	-	TRBJ1-1	TRBD1	CASSQGTGAGTEAFF	TGCGCCAGCAGCCAAGGGACAGGGGCGGGCACTGAAGCTTTCTTT
TRBV7-8	-	TRBJ2-1	TRBD2	CASSKRGAYNEQFF	TGTGCCAGCAGTAAACGGGGGGCCTACAATGAGCAGTTCTTC
TRBV28	-	TRBJ1-3	-	CASSSGYRTTSGNTIYF	TGTGCCAGCAGTTCCGGATATCGGACAACCTCTGGAAACACCATATATTTT
TRBV5-6	-	TRBJ2-7	TRBD1	CASSWGTGDYEQYF	TGTGCCAGCAGCTGGGGGACAGGAGACTACGAGCAGTACTTC
TRBV30	-	TRBJ1-5	TRBD1	CAWSVGGGGNNQPQHF	TGTGCCTGGAGTGTTGGTGGAGGGGGCAACAATCAGCCCCAGCATTTT
TRBV7-2	-	TRBJ2-3	-	CASSATGHGTDTQYF	TGTGCCAGCAGCGCAACGGGACACGGTACAGATACGCAGTATTTT
TRBV11-2	-	TRBJ1-4	TRBD1	CASSVFGQGGEKLFF	TGTGCCAGCAGCGTCTTCGGACAGGGAGGTGAAAAACTGTTTTTT
TRBV10-3	-	TRBJ1-2	TRBD1	CAIKPDRGEMYGYTF	TGTGCCATCAAACCTGACAGGGGGGAGATGTATGGCTACACCTTC
TRBV6-1	once	TRBJ2-6	-	CASSEEVAAQIGNVLTF	TGTGCCAGCAGTGAAGAAGTGGCGGCCCAGATTGGCAACGTCCTGACTTTC
TRBV12-3/TRBV12-4	-	TRBJ1-1	-	CATSPQGRTEAFF	TGTGCCACCTCCCCCCAGGGAAGGACTGAAGCTTTCTTT
TRBV7-8	-	TRBJ2-5	-	CASSLVGGGETQYF	TGTGCCAGCAGCTTAGTTGGGGGCGGGGAGACCCAGTACTTC